The TCR beta chain described here comes from a study of T cell repertoires in cytomegalovirus infection. Trimming shortened V by 1 base and J by 2 bases, and 15 bases separated the two germline ends. The CDR3 sequence is 17 residues long. Germline assignment: CDR1 SEHNR and CDR2 FQNEAQ (reference sequence). TCRdb reanalysed the reads using MiXCR and keeps one entry per CDR3 protein. Among around 450,000 distinct CDR3 sequences listed, approximately 32% were seen once. This clonotype was picked up many times. This rearrangement joins TRBV7-9 to TRBJ2-1; D is unclear. The source is a human donor in good health (CMV status not recorded). Some clones in this sample may be carry-over from other donors' samples. The sequencing input was PBMCs. As DNA, the CDR3 is TGTGCCAGCAGCTTAGTCGGCGCCGGCTCAACCTACAATGAGCAGTTCTTC. It yields the protein CASSLVGAGSTYNEQFF.